This T cell receptor (beta chain) was observed in a study of control samples from healthy donors and cancer patients. Clones were read by immunoSEQ multiplex PCR, and TCRdb kept only the in-frame ones, dropping some. The table shows over 50,000 clones, with 75% to 90% occurring only once. The CDR3 has 16 residues. The germline gives CDR1 GTSNPN, CDR2 SVGIG (reference sequence). After removal of 3 bases from V and 7 bases from J, the junction contained 16 bases not matched to a gene. The clonotype comes from a man aged 65-85 years in good health. The J gene is TRBJ2-3, the V gene TRBV30, with TRBD1 identical over 7 bases. Sequencing was done on a sample of blood. CDR3 coding DNA: TGTGCCTGGAGAGTATCCGGGACAGCCGGGTCCTATACGCAGTATTTT. Its translation is CAWRVSGTAGSYTQYF.